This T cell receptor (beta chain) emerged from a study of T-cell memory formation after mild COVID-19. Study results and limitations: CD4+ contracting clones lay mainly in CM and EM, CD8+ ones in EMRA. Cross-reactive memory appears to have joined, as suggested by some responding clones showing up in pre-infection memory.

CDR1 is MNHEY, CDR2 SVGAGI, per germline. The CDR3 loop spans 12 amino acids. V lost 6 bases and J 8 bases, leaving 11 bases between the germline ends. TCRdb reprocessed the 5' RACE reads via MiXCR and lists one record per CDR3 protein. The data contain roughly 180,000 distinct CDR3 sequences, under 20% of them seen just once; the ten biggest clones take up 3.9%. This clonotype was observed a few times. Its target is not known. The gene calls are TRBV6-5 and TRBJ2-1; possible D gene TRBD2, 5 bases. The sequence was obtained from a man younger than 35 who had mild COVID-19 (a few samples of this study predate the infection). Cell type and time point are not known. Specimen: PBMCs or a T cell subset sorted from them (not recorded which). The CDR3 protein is CASSKLGDEQFF. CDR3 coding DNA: TGTGCCAGCAGCAAACTAGGCGATGAGCAGTTCTTC.